The 13 T cell receptor beta chains reported below all come from one sample, sequenced in a study of regulatory T cells in long-lasting Graves disease. Combining iRepertoire HTBI primers with Arm-PCR of CDR3 regions, the authors built TCR beta libraries. TCRdb ran MiXCR on the multiplex PCR reads and lists one entry per CDR3 protein. The table includes some 370,000 distinct CDR3 sequences, under 25% detected once. Documented time point: persistent/refractory GD, antithyroid drugs over 5 years with positive TRAb. RNA extracted from PBMCs served as the sequencing template. Here the sequenced sample was peripheral blood mononuclear cells (PBMCs), taken when the disease was refractory, from a patient treated with antithyroid drugs. The receptor source for this set is a female donor with Graves disease.

The chain has TRBV7-2 and TRBJ2-5, with unresolved D. V lost 3 bases to trimming and J lost 4 bases, with 18 bases between them. Germline CDR1 reads SGHTA; CDR2 reads FQGNSA. CDR3 length: 16 residues. CDR3 protein: CASSFSFGLSGETQYF. CDR3 bases: TGTGCCAGCAGCTTCTCGTTTGGCCTCTCGGGAGAGACCCAGTACTTC.

In its sample, this clonotype was seen many times. The chain is built from TRBV5-6 and TRBJ1-2; possibly TRBD1 for D (5 bases). The CDR3 is 15 amino acids. Germline CDR1 and CDR2: SGHDT and YYEEEE. Trimming stripped 3 bases from V and 1 base from J, with 13 bases between. The CDR3 sequence is CASSYRDSGNYGYTF. The CDR3 coding sequence is TGTGCCAGCAGCTACCGAGACAGCGGTAACTATGGCTACACCTTC. The entire variable domain, with the rest obtained from reference TRBV5-6 and TRBJ1-2, is as follows: DAGVTQSPTHLIKTRGQQVTLRCSPKSGHDTVSWYQQALGQGPQFIFQYYEEEERQRGNFPDRFSGHQFPNYSSELNVNALLLGDSALYLCASSYRDSGNYGYTFGSGTRLTVV.

In its sample, this clonotype was seen a few times. The rearrangement uses TRBV20-1 and TRBJ2-2; 8 positions match TRBD1. This CDR3 is built from 16 residues. The V segment lost 0 bases and the J segment 2 bases; nucleotides outside the gene matches: 5. CDR1 is DFQATT, CDR2 SNEGSKA, per germline (reference sequence). DNA for the CDR3: TGCAGTGCTAGAGATGCCGGACAGGGAAACACCGGGGAGCTGTTTTTT. It is translated as CSARDAGQGNTGELFF.

This clonotype was observed a single time. The chain joins TRBV19 to TRBJ2-5; D possibly uses TRBD1 or TRBD2 (6 bases each). The germline V gene has CDR1 LNHDA and CDR2 SQIVND (reference sequence). V lost 11 bases, J lost 1 base, and 20 bases lay in between. The CDR3 runs to 15 residues. This CDR3 is CAQGHKGGFQETQYF. CDR3 DNA: TGTGCCCAGGGCCACAAAGGGGGGTTCCAAGAGACCCAGTACTTC. The full variable domain, in which reference TRBV19 and TRBJ2-5 provide the parts outside the CDR3, is DGGITQSPKYLFRKEGQNVTLSCEQNLNHDAMYWYRQDPGQGLRLIYYSQIVNDFQKGDIAEGYSVSREKKESFPLTVTSAQKNPTAFYLCAQGHKGGFQETQYFGPGTRLLVL.

This clonotype occurred many times. CDR3 DNA: TGTGCCAGCAGCAACCCCGGGACAGGTCCCACCGGGGAGCTGTTTTTT. Its translation: CASSNPGTGPTGELFF. V is TRBV12-3 or TRBV12-4 and J is TRBJ2-2, with 8 bases lining up with TRBD1. The CDR3 totals 16 residues. J lost 4 bases, V lost 6 bases, and 10 bases had no gene match.

In this sample, this clonotype turned up a few times. V is TRBV18 and J is TRBJ2-7; D not certain. The germline V gene has CDR1 KGHSH and CDR2 LQKENI. The ends were cut back, 0 bases at V and 7 bases at J, with 13 bases in the middle. This CDR3 region has 14 residues. Here the CDR3 DNA reads TGTGCCAGCTCACCACCCTCCTCCGTGGGGGAGCAGTACTTC. It translates to CASSPPSSVGEQYF.

This clonotype has a handful of counts. The rearrangement joins TRBV14 to TRBJ1-1; D uncertain. The length of the CDR3 is 13 residues. Germline V CDR1 and CDR2: SGHDN, FVKESK. V was trimmed by 1 base and J by 4 bases, leaving 7 bases between them. CDR3 DNA sequence: TGTGCCAGCAGCCAAGGGCGGACCACTGAAGCTTTCTTT. This sequence encodes CASSQGRTTEAFF.

This clonotype was seen a handful of times. The chain carries TRBV5-5 and TRBJ1-1; possible D gene TRBD1, 6 bases. V dropped 1 base and J dropped 2 bases, with 18 bases sitting between them. This CDR3 comprises 17 residues. CDR1 and CDR2 (germline): SGHKS, YYEKEE (reference sequence). CDR3: CASSLMFTGHLNTEAFF. The CDR3 DNA reads as TGTGCCAGCAGCTTGATGTTTACGGGACACCTAAACACTGAAGCTTTCTTT.

This clonotype was observed a handful of times. The rearrangement joins TRBV6-1 to TRBJ1-1; D uncertain. Trimming took 7 bases from V and 2 from J, leaving 11 bases between them. This CDR3 has 13 amino acids. CDR1 is MNHNS, CDR2 SASEGT, per germline. CDR3 sequence reads: CASNARPNTEAFF. CDR3 nucleotide sequence: TGTGCCAGCAATGCCAGACCTAACACTGAAGCTTTCTTT.

This rearrangement joins TRBV19 to TRBJ1-5; a possible D gene is TRBD1 (6 bases). V shed 0 bases and J shed 7 bases, with 19 bases lying between them. Germline loops: CDR1 LNHDA, CDR2 SQIVND (reference sequence). There are 17 residues in the CDR3. The chain's CDR3 is CASSIDFTDRFFQPQHF. The CDR3 nucleotides are TGTGCCAGTAGTATAGATTTTACCGACAGGTTTTTCCAGCCCCAGCATTTT.

The rearrangement links TRBV7-2 to TRBJ1-2; 7 bases are a match to TRBD1. This CDR3 has 18 amino acids. J gave up 0 bases and V 8 bases, and 18 bases lay outside the gene matches. In germline, CDR1 is SGHTA, CDR2 FQGNSA. CDR3 sequence: CASQAGQAGPLANYGYTF. Written as DNA, the CDR3 is TGTGCCAGCCAAGCCGGACAGGCCGGTCCCTTAGCTAACTATGGCTACACCTTC.

V usage is TRBV19 and J usage is TRBJ1-1; TRBD1 is a possible D gene (6 bases). V was pared by 8 bases and J by 6 bases, with 22 bases between. This CDR3 has 15 residues. The germline gives CDR1 LNHDA, CDR2 SQIVND (reference sequence). The CDR3 reads CASLPTGGGFAEAFF. The CDR3 region has the DNA TGTGCCAGTTTACCGACCGGGGGCGGATTCGCTGAAGCTTTCTTT.

This clonotype has more than one count but fewer than ten. The chain employs TRBV9 and TRBJ1-1; no clear D. The CDR3 totals 14 residues. Trimming took off 3 bases at V and 0 bases at J, with 9 bases between the two ends. Germline V gene data show CDR1 as SGDLS and CDR2 as YYNGEE. DNA of the CDR3: TGTGCCAGCAGCGACTTACGACTGAACACTGAAGCTTTCTTT. Its translation: CASSDLRLNTEAFF.